The 18 T cell receptor beta chains below all came from one sample that was sequenced in a study of beta chain features in type 1 diabetes. Study-wide results and caveats: Moderate yet significant TCRB CDR3 shortening was seen in Type 1 diabetes patients in all four CD4+ subsets.

The authors reverse transcribed all of the isolated RNA, so sequencing captured expressed TCRB transcripts. Profiled with immunoSEQ multiplex PCR; TCRdb holds only in-frame clones, not every one. The sample holds over 150,000 clones, approximately 8% seen once. These receptors' antigens are unknown. Sequenced: central memory CD4+ T cells from blood. These receptors came from a woman aged 40 to 49 with type 1 diabetes.

This clone was picked up many times. The J gene is TRBJ1-1, the V gene TRBV28; no firm D call. CDR1 and CDR2 from the germline V gene are MDHEN and SYDVKM. V lost 7 bases, J lost 3 bases, and 15 bases lay in between. CDR3 length: 14 amino acids. CDR3 residues: CASITTGGYTEAFF. In nucleotides, the CDR3 is TGTGCCAGCATCACTACTGGAGGGTACACTGAAGCTTTCTTT.

This clone appeared a few times. The rearrangement links TRBV28 to TRBJ2-7; the D is unclear. The CDR3 extends over 14 amino acids. V lost 5 bases and J 5 bases, leaving 16 bases between the germline ends. CDR1 and CDR2 (germline): MDHEN, SYDVKM. CDR3 region: CASSSSRVIHEQYF. Written as DNA, the CDR3 is TGTGCCAGCAGTAGTTCCCGGGTGATCCACGAGCAGTACTTC. The variable domain in full, completed from reference TRBV28 and TRBJ2-7, reads DVKVTQSSRYLVKRTGEKVFLECVQDMDHENMFWYRQDPGLGLRLIYFSYDVKMKEKGDIPEGYSVSREKKERFSLILESASTNQTSMYLCASSSSRVIHEQYFGPGTRLTVT.

The chain combines TRBV4-1 with TRBJ2-7, with 10 bases lining up with TRBD1. Germline V gene sequence: CDR1 MGHRA, CDR2 YSYEKL. After removal of 3 bases from V and 6 bases from J, the junction contained 8 bases not matched to a gene. CDR3 length: 15 residues. The CDR3 loop is CASSQTMWTGGEQYF. CDR3 coding DNA: TGCGCCAGCAGCCAGACCATGTGGACAGGGGGCGAGCAGTACTTC.

This sequence joins TRBV28 and TRBJ1-2; a weak D match, TRBD1 (6 bases). With 5 bases removed from V and 2 bases from J, the gap between germline ends came to 15 bases. In germline, CDR1 is MDHEN, CDR2 SYDVKM. This CDR3 contains 15 residues. CDR3 residues: CASSPEGGHNYGYTF. The DNA of the CDR3 is TGTGCCAGCAGTCCTGAGGGGGGGCACAACTATGGCTACACCTTC.

The genes are TRBV7-3 and TRBJ1-6; a possible D gene is TRBD1 (6 bases). The V gene's germline CDR1 is SGHTA and CDR2 FQGTGA. The CDR3 runs 16 residues. The V end lost 0 bases, the J end lost 10 bases, and 16 bases lay between the germline ends. CDR3 sequence (DNA): TGTGCCAGCAGCTTAACTTCAGGACAGCAAAACTCACCCCTCCACTTT. Translation: CASSLTSGQQNSPLHF. Filled out from reference TRBV7-3 and TRBJ1-6, the complete variable domain reads GAGVSQTPSNKVTEKGKYVELRCDPISGHTALYWYRQSLGQGPEFLIYFQGTGAADDSGLPNDRFFAVRPEGSVSTLKIQRTERGDSAVYLCASSLTSGQQNSPLHFGNGTRLTVT.

This clone appeared a few times. The gene calls are TRBV28 and TRBJ2-5; 7 bases map to TRBD2. The germline gives CDR1 MDHEN, CDR2 SYDVKM. The trim removed 5 bases at V and 3 bases at J, leaving 6 bases unmatched. The CDR3 is 14 residues long. The CDR3 reads CASSKSGGKETQYF. The CDR3 bases are TGTGCCAGCAGTAAATCCGGGGGGAAAGAGACCCAGTACTTC.

This clone was observed a few times. Within the sample, other DNA sequences also encode this same CDR3. The chain couples TRBV9 to TRBJ2-5; perhaps TRBD2 as D (5 bases). This CDR3 region has 14 residues. Germline V gene sequence: CDR1 SGDLS, CDR2 YYNGEE. The V end lost 4 bases, the J end lost 3 bases, and 13 bases lay between the germline ends. The CDR3 sequence is CASSPAGREETQYF. The CDR3 DNA reads as TGTGCCAGCAGCCCGGCGGGCAGAGAAGAGACCCAGTACTTC.

The rearrangement links TRBV28 to TRBJ2-1; TRBD2 agrees at 13 bases. Germline-derived CDR1 and CDR2 are MDHEN and SYDVKM. CDR3 length: 15 residues. V gave up 6 bases and J gave up 6 bases; unmatched junction bases: 5. CDR3: CASRLAGGRTNEQFF. CDR3 bases: TGTGCCAGCAGACTAGCGGGGGGGCGTACCAATGAGCAGTTCTTC. The whole variable domain, remainder taken from reference TRBV28 and TRBJ2-1, is DVKVTQSSRYLVKRTGEKVFLECVQDMDHENMFWYRQDPGLGLRLIYFSYDVKMKEKGDIPEGYSVSREKKERFSLILESASTNQTSMYLCASRLAGGRTNEQFFGPGTRLTVL.

Only a few counts were recorded for this clone. The chain joins TRBV5-4 to TRBJ2-5; 10 bases are a match to TRBD2. The CDR3 consists of 15 residues. Germline V gene sequence: CDR1 SGHNT, CDR2 YYREEE (reference sequence). Germline trimming cut 6 bases from V and 5 bases from J; bases unmatched to any gene: 10. In nucleotides, the CDR3 is TGTGCCAGCACCCTCAAAAGCGGGAGGGCGGAGACCCAGTACTTC. It specifies CASTLKSGRAETQYF.

This clone was counted a few times. The junction differs from germline at one of its ends, possibly a read error. V gene TRBV7-7 combines with J gene TRBJ2-5; 8 bases map to TRBD1. The CDR3 totals 14 residues. Germline lookup yields CDR1 SSHAT and CDR2 FNYEAQ (reference sequence). The DNA of the CDR3 is TGTGCTAGCAGCAAGACAGGGGATGTCGAGACCCAGTACTTC. As protein: CASSKTGDVETQYF.

The chain combines TRBV28 with TRBJ2-7; a weak D match, TRBD2 (6 bases). Trimming pared 7 bases from V and 6 bases from J, leaving 19 bases between. The germline V gene has CDR1 MDHEN and CDR2 SYDVKM. This CDR3 has 14 residues. This chain's CDR3 is CASISAGPAGEQYF. The DNA of the CDR3 is TGTGCCAGCATTAGCGCGGGGCCGGCGGGCGAGCAGTACTTC.

Only a few counts were recorded for this clone. The V call is TRBV4-1, the J call TRBJ2-2; 7 bases are a match to TRBD2. This CDR3 has 18 residues. The V gene's germline CDR1 is MGHRA and CDR2 YSYEKL. Trimming took 6 bases from V and 6 from J; bases not matched to a gene: 19. CDR3 in amino acids: CASSQPSKGRAGAGELFF. CDR3 in DNA: TGCGCCAGCAGTCAACCTTCGAAGGGTCGGGCGGGGGCCGGGGAGCTGTTTTTT.

This clone has more than one count but fewer than ten. The chain recombines TRBV19 with TRBJ2-1; D is possibly TRBD2 (6 bases). Trimming stripped 8 bases from V and 9 bases from J, with 20 bases between. Germline values: CDR1 LNHDA, CDR2 SQIVND (reference sequence). CDR3 length equals 14 residues. The CDR3 here is CASEPTSGPFEQFF. Written as DNA, the CDR3 is TGTGCCAGTGAACCGACTAGTGGCCCTTTTGAGCAGTTCTTC.

CDR3 loop: CSVGESGGLGEQYF. DNA for the CDR3: TGCAGCGTTGGGGAGAGCGGGGGACTGGGGGAGCAGTACTTC. V gene TRBV29-1 combines with J gene TRBJ2-7, with 8 nucleotides matching TRBD2. CDR1 and CDR2 (germline): SQVTM, ANQGSEA. With V trimmed by 4 bases and J by 7 bases, 12 bases remained unmatched. The CDR3 is made up of 14 amino acids.

This clone was seen a few times. V is TRBV28 and J is TRBJ2-2, with D perhaps TRBD2 (5 bases). The germline V and J ends were trimmed by 6 bases and 5 bases, with 16 bases remaining between them. The CDR3 length is 15 residues. Germline CDR1 reads MDHEN; CDR2 reads SYDVKM. The chain's CDR3 is CASSTRGSRTGELFF. The CDR3 nucleotides are TGTGCCAGCAGCACCCGGGGTAGCCGGACCGGGGAGCTGTTTTTT.

Only a few counts were recorded for this clone. The gene calls are TRBV28 and TRBJ2-5; tentatively, D is TRBD1 (5 bases). Trimming removed 3 bases from V and 2 bases from J, with 13 bases in between. CDR3 length: 15 amino acids. CDR1 is MDHEN, CDR2 SYDVKM, per germline. CDR3 protein: CASSLSQDTQETQYF. The CDR3 DNA sequence: TGTGCCAGCAGTTTGAGTCAGGACACACAAGAGACCCAGTACTTC.

This chain links TRBV7-9 with TRBJ2-5, with D hard to call. V was clipped by 4 bases and J by 1 base, with 4 bases between them. The CDR3 contains 12 residues. Germline V CDR1 and CDR2: SEHNR, FQNEAQ (reference sequence). CDR3 in DNA: TGTGCCAGCAGCTATAGCCAAGAGACCCAGTACTTC. This codes for CASSYSQETQYF.

V gene TRBV5-1 combines with J gene TRBJ2-5; 8 positions match TRBD2. This CDR3 comprises 15 residues. The V gene end was trimmed by 2 bases and the J gene end by 1 base; junction bases not matched to a gene: 4. Germline V gene data show CDR1 as SGHRS and CDR2 as YFSETQ. CDR3 DNA sequence: TGCGCCAGCAGCTTAGGCGGGGGGTCCCAAGAGACCCAGTACTTC. Protein sequence: CASSLGGGSQETQYF.